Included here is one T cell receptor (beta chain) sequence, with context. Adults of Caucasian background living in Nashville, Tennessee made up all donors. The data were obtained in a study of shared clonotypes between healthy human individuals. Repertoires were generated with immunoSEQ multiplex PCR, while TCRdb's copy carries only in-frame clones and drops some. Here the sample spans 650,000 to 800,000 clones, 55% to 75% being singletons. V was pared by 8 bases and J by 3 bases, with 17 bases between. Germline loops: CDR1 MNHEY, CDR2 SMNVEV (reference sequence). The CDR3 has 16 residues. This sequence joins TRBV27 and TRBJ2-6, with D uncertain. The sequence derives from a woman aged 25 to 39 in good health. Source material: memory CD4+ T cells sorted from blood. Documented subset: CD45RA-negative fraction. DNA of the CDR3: TGTGCCAGCCTTCCTGGCCTAGGCGGTGGGGCCAACGTCCTGACTTTC. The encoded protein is CASLPGLGGGANVLTF.